The 7 T cell receptor beta chains below were found in one sample sequenced in a study of blood T cell repertoires in COVID-19. The repertoire was sequenced with immunoSEQ multiplex PCR; TCRdb's copy has only in-frame clones and lacks some. The profile shows around 400,000 clones, 87% of them singletons. The sample was peripheral blood. Receptors originate from a woman aged 55-69 years with COVID-19, enrolled during active disease.

CDR3 DNA: TGTGCCACCAGTGACTCCCGGGACAGGGGACCGGGGGCCAACGTCCTGACTTTC. Translation: CATSDSRDRGPGANVLTF. This sequence joins TRBV24-1 and TRBJ2-6; 10 bases match TRBD1. CDR1 KGHDR and CDR2 SFDVKD come from the germline V gene. After removal of 4 bases from V and 4 bases from J, the junction contained 9 bases not matched to a gene. This CDR3 comprises 18 residues.

This chain links TRBV5-4 with TRBJ1-6, with 10 bases identical to TRBD1. Trimming removed 1 base from V and 7 bases from J; junction bases left unmatched: 2. Looked up from germline, CDR1 is SGHNT and CDR2 is YYREEE (reference sequence). CDR3 length equals 15 residues. The CDR3 coding sequence is TGTGCCAGCAGCTTGAGACAGGGGGCAAATTCACCCCTCCACTTT. This translates into CASSLRQGANSPLHF.

This clone was seen a handful of times. V gene TRBV5-4 combines with J gene TRBJ1-1; D possibly corresponds to TRBD1 (6 bases). From germline, CDR1 is SGHNT and CDR2 YYREEE (reference sequence). CDR3 length: 12 residues. V was trimmed by 5 bases and J by 8 bases, leaving 13 bases between them. In DNA, the CDR3 is TGTGCCAGCAGTTACGGGACAATGGAAGCTTTCTTT. It encodes CASSYGTMEAFF.

This chain connects TRBV27 to TRBJ2-6, with TRBD2 as a possible D gene (5 bases). V was pared by 1 base and J by 0 bases, with 22 bases between. CDR3 length: 21 amino acids. CDR1 is MNHEY, CDR2 SMNVEV, per germline (reference sequence). The CDR3 loop reads CASSLLGVGVGGGSGANVLTF. The CDR3 coding sequence is TGTGCCAGCAGTTTATTGGGTGTTGGGGTAGGAGGCGGCTCTGGGGCCAACGTCCTGACTTTC. Full variable domain (rest looked up from reference TRBV27 and TRBJ2-6): EAQVTQNPRYLITVTGKKLTVTCSQNMNHEYMSWYRQDPGLGLRQIYYSMNVEVTDKGDVPEGYKVSRKEKRNFPLILESPSPNQTSLYFCASSLLGVGVGGGSGANVLTFGAGSRLTVL.

CDR3 coding DNA: TGTGCCAGCTCACCTTTATTTGAGGTAGAAGCTTTCTTT. This codes for CASSPLFEVEAFF. The chain carries TRBV18 and TRBJ1-1; no clear D gene. Germline V CDR1 and CDR2: KGHSH, LQKENI. The CDR3 has 13 residues. The V end lost 3 bases, the J end lost 8 bases, and 13 bases lay between the germline ends.

V usage is TRBV4-2 and J usage is TRBJ2-2; TRBD1 might be the D (8 bases). V gave up 3 bases and J gave up 6 bases, with 14 bases separating them. Looked up from germline, CDR1 is LGHNA and CDR2 is YNFKEQ. This CDR3 spans 15 amino acids. CDR3 in amino acids: CASSQYRGGPGELFF. CDR3 DNA sequence: TGTGCCAGCAGCCAGTACAGGGGGGGACCCGGGGAGCTGTTTTTT.

The chain is built from TRBV9 and TRBJ1-1; no firm D call. CDR3 size: 14 residues. V gave up 4 bases and J gave up 5 bases, with 15 bases separating them. CDR1 is SGDLS and CDR2 is YYNGEE in the germline V gene. Here the CDR3 reads CASSSVPTMTEAFF. The CDR3 region has the DNA TGTGCCAGCAGCTCGGTGCCGACAATGACTGAAGCTTTCTTT. The whole variable domain, remainder taken from reference TRBV9 and TRBJ1-1, is DSGVTQTPKHLITATGQRVTLRCSPRSGDLSVYWYQQSLDQGLQFLIQYYNGEERAKGNILERFSAQQFPDLHSELNLSSLELGDSALYFCASSSVPTMTEAFFGQGTRLTVV.